Listed here is a single TCR beta chain. As originally analysed: Nucleated cell number was recorded as an estimate derived from reference gene primer amplification. The assay was immunoSEQ multiplex PCR, and TCRdb's table has in-frame clones only and misses some. V, J and clone size reflect that table, while D and trimming were determined from the DNA. The table records about 180,000 clones, about 84% of them present only once. The record originates from a study of blood T cell repertoires in COVID-19. Across the study: From the United States, Italy and Spain came samples of acute and convalescent COVID-19.

CDR3 size: 15 residues. Per germline, CDR1 SGHKS and CDR2 YYEKEE (reference sequence). V lost 2 bases, J lost 4 bases, and 10 bases lay in between. The specimen was peripheral blood. The rearrangement uses TRBV5-5 and TRBJ2-6, with D possibly TRBD2 on 5 matching bases. The source is a human donor in a cohort sampled during active COVID-19. CDR3 protein: CASSLLGSGANVLTF. For the CDR3, the DNA is TGTGCCAGCAGCTTACTAGGTTCCGGGGCCAACGTCCTGACTTTC. Looking up the rest from reference TRBV5-5 and TRBJ2-6 gives the full variable domain: DAGVTQSPTHLIKTRGQQVTLRCSPISGHKSVSWYQQVLGQGPQFIFQYYEKEERGRGNFPDRFSARQFPNYSSELNVNALLLGDSALYLCASSLLGSGANVLTFGAGSRLTVL.